This TCR beta chain was identified during a study of identical twins. This clonotype appeared a few times. With no exceptions, donors were healthy Caucasians. Germline V gives CDR1 MDHEN, CDR2 SYDVKM. The CDR3 length is 15 residues. The trim removed 3 bases at V and 0 bases at J, leaving 2 bases unmatched. TCRdb used MiXCR to reprocess the 5' RACE reads, holding one entry per CDR3 protein. This table has fewer than 550,000 distinct CDR3 sequences, 13% to 15% appearing once. The same sample was also studied in work on yellow fever vaccine responses in identical twins.

The chain employs TRBV28 and TRBJ2-3, with 8 bases aligning to TRBD1. The receptor comes from a woman under 30 in good health. The source material was CD4+ T cells sorted from blood. CDR3 DNA sequence: TGTGCCAGCAGTTTGGGACAGGTTAGCACAGATACGCAGTATTTT. Protein: CASSLGQVSTDTQYF.